The entry below gives a single T cell receptor beta chain sequence along with its context. The entry originates in a study of Graves' ophthalmopathy and Graves' hyperthyroidism. At the level of the study: Ophthalmopathy absent within 18 months of follow-up marked hyperthyroidism as stable.

CDR3 size: 10 residues. Trimming cost V 4 bases and J 7 bases, with 5 bases left between them. In germline, CDR1 is SGDLS, CDR2 YYNGEE. TCR beta CDR3 regions were amplified from RNA transcripts. In the first round, RT-PCR was carried out with HTBI primers, and a multiplex PCR formed the second round. One entry per CDR3 protein, called by TCRdb with MiXCR from the multiplex PCR reads. Altogether around 1.1 million distinct CDR3 sequences are present, approximately 35% being singletons, with the ten largest covering 11%. Material for sequencing was peripheral blood or thyroid tissue (not recorded which). The chain is built from TRBV9 and TRBJ2-5, with D unclear. The TCR sequence derives from an adult man with Graves' hyperthyroidism. The CDR3 nucleotides are TGTGCCAGCAGCTGGAGGACCCAGTACTTC. Translation: CASSWRTQYF.